This T cell receptor beta chain appears in the sequencing data of a study of CD8+ T cells in alopecia areata. With 7 bases clipped from V and 5 bases from J, the junction kept 6 bases outside the gene matches. The CDR3 runs to 15 residues. CDR1 LNHDA and CDR2 SQIVND come from the germline V gene (reference sequence). Overall study results and limits: Persistence during tofacitinib was seen for many expanded lesional clones in scalp and blood. Expanded CD8+ clones among the top 100, and scalp clonality, were significantly decreased by tofacitinib. Tissue-resident alphabeta T cells belonging to normal skin likewise get sequenced within scalp specimens.

Treatment of the sample: oral pan-JAK inhibitor, 5-10 mg twice daily. Both CD4+ and CD8+ T cells were separated by sorting PBMCs. Following extraction, RNA underwent reverse transcription to cDNA, which served as the sequencing template. Data came from immunoSEQ multiplex PCR; TCRdb stores just in-frame clones and leaves some out. Among around 120,000 clones, around 53% were seen once, and the ten largest hold just over 0.45%. This clone has at least ten counts. The antigen is unknown. The material sequenced was CD4+ T cells sorted from blood, taken at week 4, from a patient treated with tofacitinib. The sequence derives from a human donor with alopecia areata. This chain connects TRBV19 to TRBJ1-4; TRBD1 matches at 11 bases. As DNA, the CDR3 is TGTGCCAGTACCACGGACAGGGGGCGGAATGAAAAACTGTTTTTT. This encodes CASTTDRGRNEKLFF.